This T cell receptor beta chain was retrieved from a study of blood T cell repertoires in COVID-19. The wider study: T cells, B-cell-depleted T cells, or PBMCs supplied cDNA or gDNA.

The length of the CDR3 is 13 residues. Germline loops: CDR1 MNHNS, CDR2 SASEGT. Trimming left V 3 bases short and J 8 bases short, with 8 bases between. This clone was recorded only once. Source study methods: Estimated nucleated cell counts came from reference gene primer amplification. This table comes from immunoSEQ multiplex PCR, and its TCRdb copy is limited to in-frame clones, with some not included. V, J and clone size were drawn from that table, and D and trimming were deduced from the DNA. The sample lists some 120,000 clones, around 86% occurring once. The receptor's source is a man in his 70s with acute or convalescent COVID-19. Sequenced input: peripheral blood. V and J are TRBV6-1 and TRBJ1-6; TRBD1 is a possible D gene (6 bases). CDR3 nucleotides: TGTGCCAGCAGTGAGAACAGGGATTCACCCCTCCACTTT. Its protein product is CASSENRDSPLHF.